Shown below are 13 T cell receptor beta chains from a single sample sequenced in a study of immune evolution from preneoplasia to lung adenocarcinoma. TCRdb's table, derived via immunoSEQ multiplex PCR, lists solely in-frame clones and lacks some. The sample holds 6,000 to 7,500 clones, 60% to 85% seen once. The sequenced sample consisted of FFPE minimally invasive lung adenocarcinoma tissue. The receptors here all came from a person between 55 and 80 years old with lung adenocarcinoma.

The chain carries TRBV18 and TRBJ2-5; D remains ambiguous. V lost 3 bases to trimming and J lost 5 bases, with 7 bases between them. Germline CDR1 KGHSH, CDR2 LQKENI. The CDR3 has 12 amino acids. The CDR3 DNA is TGTGCCAGCTCACCTCGGGTGGAGACCCAGTACTTC. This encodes CASSPRVETQYF. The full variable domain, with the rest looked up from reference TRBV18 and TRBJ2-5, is NAGVMQNPRHLVRRRGQEARLRCSPMKGHSHVYWYRQLPEEGLKFMVYLQKENIIDESGMPKERFSAEFPKEGPSILRIQQVVRGDSAAYFCASSPRVETQYFGPGTRLLVL.

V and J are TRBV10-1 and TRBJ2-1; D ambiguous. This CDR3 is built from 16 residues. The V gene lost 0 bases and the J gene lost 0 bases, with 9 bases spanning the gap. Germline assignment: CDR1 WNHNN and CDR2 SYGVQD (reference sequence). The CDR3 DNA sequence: TGCGCCAGCAGTGAGTCGACGGCGCGCTCCTACAATGAGCAGTTCTTC. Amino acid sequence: CASSESTARSYNEQFF.

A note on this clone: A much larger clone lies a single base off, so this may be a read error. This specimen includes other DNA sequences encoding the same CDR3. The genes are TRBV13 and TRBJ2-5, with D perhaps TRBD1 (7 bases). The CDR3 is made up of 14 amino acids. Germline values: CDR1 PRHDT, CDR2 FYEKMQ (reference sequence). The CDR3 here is CASRGQGGRETQYF. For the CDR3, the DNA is TGTGCTAGCAGAGGGCAGGGGGGTCGGGAGACCCAGTACTTC.

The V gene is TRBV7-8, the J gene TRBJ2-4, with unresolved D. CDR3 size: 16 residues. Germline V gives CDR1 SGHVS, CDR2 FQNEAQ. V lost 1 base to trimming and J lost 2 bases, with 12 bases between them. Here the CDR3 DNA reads TGTGCCAGCAGCTTAGAAGGCATGACGACCAAAAACATTCAGTACTTC. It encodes CASSLEGMTTKNIQYF.

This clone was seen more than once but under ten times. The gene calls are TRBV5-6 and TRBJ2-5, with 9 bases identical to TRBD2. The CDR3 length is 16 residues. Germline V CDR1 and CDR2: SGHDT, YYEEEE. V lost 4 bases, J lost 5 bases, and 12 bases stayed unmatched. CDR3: CASSPTAGGPGETQYF. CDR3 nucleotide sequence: TGTGCCAGCAGCCCGACGGCGGGAGGGCCCGGGGAGACCCAGTACTTC.

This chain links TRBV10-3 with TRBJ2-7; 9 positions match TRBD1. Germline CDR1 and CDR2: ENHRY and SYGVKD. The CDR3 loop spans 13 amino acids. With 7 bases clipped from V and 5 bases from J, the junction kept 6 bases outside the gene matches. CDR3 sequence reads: CAINTGGEDEQYF. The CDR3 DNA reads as TGTGCCATCAATACAGGGGGCGAGGACGAGCAGTACTTC.

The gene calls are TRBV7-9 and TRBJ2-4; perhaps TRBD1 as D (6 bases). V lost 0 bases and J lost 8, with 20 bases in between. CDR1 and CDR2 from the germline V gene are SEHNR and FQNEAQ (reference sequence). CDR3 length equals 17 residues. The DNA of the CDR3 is TGTGCCAGCAGCTTAGCGCTAGGGGGTTTCCCGAACGACATTCAGTACTTC. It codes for CASSLALGGFPNDIQYF.

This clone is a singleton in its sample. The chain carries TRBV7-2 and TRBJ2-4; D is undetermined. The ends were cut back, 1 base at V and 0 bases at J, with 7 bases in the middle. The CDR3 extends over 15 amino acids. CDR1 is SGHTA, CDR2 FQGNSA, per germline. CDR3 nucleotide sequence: TGTGCCAGCAGCTTAGATTATGGAGCCAAAAACATTCAGTACTTC. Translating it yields CASSLDYGAKNIQYF. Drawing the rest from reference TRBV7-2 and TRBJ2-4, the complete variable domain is GAGVSQSPSNKVTEKGKDVELRCDPISGHTALYWYRQSLGQGLEFLIYFQGNSAPDKSGLPSDRFSAERTGGSVSTLTIQRTQQEDSAVYLCASSLDYGAKNIQYFGAGTRLSVL.

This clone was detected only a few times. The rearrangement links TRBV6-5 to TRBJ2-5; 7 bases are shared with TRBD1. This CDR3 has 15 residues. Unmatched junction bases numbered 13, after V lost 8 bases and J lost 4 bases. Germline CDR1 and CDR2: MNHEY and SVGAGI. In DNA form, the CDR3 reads TGTGCCAGCTCTAGGAAAGGGGGCACGTTAGAGACCCAGTACTTC. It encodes CASSRKGGTLETQYF.

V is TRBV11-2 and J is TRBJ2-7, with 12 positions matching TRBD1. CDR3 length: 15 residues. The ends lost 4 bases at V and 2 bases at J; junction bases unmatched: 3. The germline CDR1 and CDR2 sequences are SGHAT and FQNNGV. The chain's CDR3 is CASSSGTGGPYEQYF. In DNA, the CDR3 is TGTGCCAGCAGCTCGGGGACAGGGGGCCCCTACGAGCAGTACTTC.

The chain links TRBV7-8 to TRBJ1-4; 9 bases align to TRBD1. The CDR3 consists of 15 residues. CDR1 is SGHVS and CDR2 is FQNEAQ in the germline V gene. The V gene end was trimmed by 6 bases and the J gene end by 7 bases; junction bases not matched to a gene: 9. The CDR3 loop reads CASRPQGAFGEKLFF. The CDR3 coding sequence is TGTGCCAGCAGACCACAGGGGGCGTTTGGTGAAAAACTGTTTTTT.

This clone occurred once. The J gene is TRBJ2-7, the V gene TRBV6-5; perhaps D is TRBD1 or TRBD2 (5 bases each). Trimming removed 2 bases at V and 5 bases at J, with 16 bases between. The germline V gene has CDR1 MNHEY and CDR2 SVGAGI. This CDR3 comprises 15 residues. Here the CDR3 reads CASSYDTEGSDEQYF. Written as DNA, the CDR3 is TGTGCCAGCAGTTACGACACTGAGGGGTCCGACGAGCAGTACTTC.

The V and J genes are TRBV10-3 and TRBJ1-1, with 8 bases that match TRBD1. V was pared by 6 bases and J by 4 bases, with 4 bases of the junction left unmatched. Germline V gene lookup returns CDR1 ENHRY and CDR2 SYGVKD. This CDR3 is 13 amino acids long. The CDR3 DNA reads TGTGCCATCAGCAGACAGGGGAGCACTGAAGCTTTCTTT. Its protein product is CAISRQGSTEAFF.